The 21 T cell receptor beta chains reported below all come from one sample, sequenced in a study of blood T cell repertoires in COVID-19. Data came from immunoSEQ multiplex PCR; TCRdb stores just in-frame clones and leaves some out. The sample contains approximately 350,000 clones, about 87% of which appear only once. Sequenced: peripheral blood. These receptors originate from a woman between 45 and 65 years old with COVID-19, enrolled during active disease.

This rearrangement joins TRBV2 to TRBJ2-1; D is unclear. Per the germline V gene, CDR1 is SNHLY and CDR2 is FYNNEI. The V end lost 3 bases, the J end lost 2 bases, and 11 bases lay between the germline ends. There are 15 residues in the CDR3. Written as DNA, the CDR3 is TGTGCCAGCAGTGATAGCCAGATTACCTACAATGAGCAGTTCTTC. It codes for CASSDSQITYNEQFF.

This chain uses TRBV7-2 with TRBJ2-2; 7 nucleotides agree with TRBD2. The CDR3 loop spans 16 amino acids. After removal of 5 bases from V and 0 bases from J, the junction contained 6 bases not matched to a gene. From germline, CDR1 is SGHTA and CDR2 FQGNSA. The CDR3 DNA reads TGTGCCAGCAGCCCATATGGACTAGCGAACACCGGGGAGCTGTTTTTT. Encoded protein: CASSPYGLANTGELFF.

CDR3 nucleotide sequence: TGCGCCAGCAGCCCCGCGATTTCCCTAAACTATGGCTACACCTTC. This translates into CASSPAISLNYGYTF. The chain links TRBV5-1 to TRBJ1-2, with D uncertain. Germline V gene lookup returns CDR1 SGHRS and CDR2 YFSETQ. Trimming took 4 bases from V and 2 from J, leaving 15 bases between them. The CDR3 has 15 residues. The variable domain in full, with the rest retrieved from reference TRBV5-1 and TRBJ1-2, is KAGVTQTPRYLIKTRGQQVTLSCSPISGHRSVSWYQQTPGQGLQFLFEYFSETQRNKGNFPGRFSGRQFSNSRSEMNVSTLELGDSALYLCASSPAISLNYGYTFGSGTRLTVV.

The rearrangement links TRBV19 to TRBJ2-2, with 12 bases lining up with TRBD1. The CDR3 is 16 residues long. V shed 10 bases and J 6 bases; nucleotides not matched to a gene: 12. Germline lookup yields CDR1 LNHDA and CDR2 SQIVND (reference sequence). The CDR3 bases are TGTGCCACAAACGCGCCGGGACAGGGGGCTTCCGGGGAGCTGTTTTTT. This sequence encodes CATNAPGQGASGELFF.

The CDR3 nucleotides read TGTGCCAGCAGATGGGACAGGGACTACAATGAGCAGTTCTTC. It encodes CASRWDRDYNEQFF. The chain joins TRBV6-6 to TRBJ2-1; 9 nucleotides agree with TRBD1. Per germline, CDR1 MNHNY and CDR2 SVGAGI (reference sequence). Germline trimming cut 6 bases from V and 3 bases from J; bases unmatched to any gene: 3. The CDR3 length is 14 residues.

The chain links TRBV6-6 to TRBJ1-5, with 7 bases that match TRBD1. Per germline, CDR1 MNHNY and CDR2 SVGAGI (reference sequence). J was trimmed by 4 bases and V by 2 bases; bases with no gene match: 2. CDR3 size: 14 residues. CDR3 residues: CASSYETGNQPQHF. Written as DNA, the CDR3 is TGTGCCAGCAGTTACGAGACAGGGAATCAGCCCCAGCATTTT.

This clone was seen just once. Other DNA sequences in this sample translate to the same CDR3. The V call is TRBV7-9, the J call TRBJ1-1; a possible D gene is TRBD1 (5 bases). CDR1 is SEHNR and CDR2 is FQNEAQ in the germline V gene (reference sequence). V dropped 1 base and J dropped 2 bases, with 8 bases sitting between them. This CDR3 region has 14 residues. The CDR3 bases are TGTGCCAGCAGCTTAGTGGGGCTAAACACTGAAGCTTTCTTT. This translates into CASSLVGLNTEAFF. The entire variable domain, with the rest obtained from reference TRBV7-9 and TRBJ1-1, is as follows: DTGVSQNPRHKITKRGQNVTFRCDPISEHNRLYWYRQTLGQGPEFLTYFQNEAQLEKSRLLSDRFSAERPKGSFSTLEIQRTEQGDSAMYLCASSLVGLNTEAFFGQGTRLTVV.

V is TRBV24-1 and J is TRBJ2-1, with a weak D call TRBD2 (6 bases). V lost 4 bases to trimming and J lost 5 bases, with 20 bases between them. CDR3 length: 17 residues. CDR1 and CDR2 from the germline V gene are KGHDR and SFDVKD. This CDR3 is CATSDPLMAGPNNEQFF. The CDR3 DNA is TGTGCCACCAGTGACCCACTTATGGCGGGGCCAAACAATGAGCAGTTCTTC.

V and J are TRBV6-5 and TRBJ1-2, with a possible D match to TRBD1 (5 bases). The V gene lost 2 bases and the J gene lost 3 bases, with 7 bases spanning the gap. The CDR3 is 13 amino acids. Germline V gene sequence: CDR1 MNHEY, CDR2 SVGAGI. The CDR3 here is CASSYGRDYGYTF. The CDR3, as DNA: TGTGCCAGCAGTTACGGCAGGGACTATGGCTACACCTTC.

V and J are TRBV7-2 and TRBJ2-1; TRBD2 aligns across 8 bases. Germline CDR1 and CDR2: SGHTA and FQGNSA. V dropped 4 bases and J dropped 15; count of bases not matched to a gene: 11. The CDR3 spans 13 residues. CDR3 residues: CASSWTGGVSGFF. Here the CDR3 DNA reads TGTGCCAGCAGCTGGACCGGGGGGGTTTCCGGGTTCTTC. The entire variable domain, with the rest obtained from reference TRBV7-2 and TRBJ2-1, is as follows: GAGVSQSPSNKVTEKGKDVELRCDPISGHTALYWYRQSLGQGLEFLIYFQGNSAPDKSGLPSDRFSAERTGGSVSTLTIQRTQQEDSAVYLCASSWTGGVSGFFGPGTRLTVL.

This rearrangement joins TRBV30 to TRBJ2-5; weak D call: TRBD1 (6 bases). Germline V gene lookup returns CDR1 GTSNPN and CDR2 SVGIG (reference sequence). The V end lost 2 bases, the J end lost 5 bases, and 18 bases lay between the germline ends. The CDR3 spans 15 residues. CDR3 coding DNA: TGTGCCTGGAGTCTAGACACAGCAACAGGGGAGACCCAGTACTTC. Residues: CAWSLDTATGETQYF.

The chain is built from TRBV2 and TRBJ2-7, with 9 bases that match TRBD2. Germline trimming cut 6 bases from V and 3 bases from J; bases unmatched to any gene: 12. CDR1 is SNHLY and CDR2 is FYNNEI in the germline V gene. The CDR3 is 16 residues long. Here the CDR3 reads CASSAQGTSGRYEQYF. CDR3 in DNA: TGTGCCAGCAGCGCGCAAGGTACTAGCGGGCGCTACGAGCAGTACTTC. The full variable domain, with the rest looked up from reference TRBV2 and TRBJ2-7, is EPEVTQTPSHQVTQMGQEVILRCVPISNHLYFYWYRQILGQKVEFLVSFYNNEISEKSEIFDDQFSVERPDGSNFTLKIRSTKLEDSAMYFCASSAQGTSGRYEQYFGPGTRLTVT.

This chain links TRBV7-9 with TRBJ2-3; 11 bases map to TRBD2. The germline V gene has CDR1 SEHNR and CDR2 FQNEAQ (reference sequence). Trimming removed 5 bases from V and 3 bases from J; junction bases left unmatched: 4. This CDR3 spans 15 amino acids. As DNA, the CDR3 is TGTGCCAGCAGCCTCTCTAGCGGGAGGACAGATACGCAGTATTTT. Residues: CASSLSSGRTDTQYF.

The chain has TRBV7-9 and TRBJ1-1; weak D call: TRBD1 (5 bases). Germline CDR1 SEHNR, CDR2 FQNEAQ (reference sequence). V lost 6 bases, J lost 0 bases, and 14 bases lay in between. The CDR3 totals 15 residues. CDR3 DNA: TGTGCCAGCAGTGAGACAGACTTTATGAACACTGAAGCTTTCTTT. This translates into CASSETDFMNTEAFF.

This chain uses TRBV7-2 with TRBJ1-5, with a weak D call TRBD1 (6 bases). Germline V gene sequence: CDR1 SGHTA, CDR2 FQGNSA. Deletions cut 5 bases from V and 0 bases from J, with 11 bases between. This CDR3 is 15 amino acids long. DNA of the CDR3: TGTGCCAGCAGCACGACAGGTAATAGCAATCAGCCCCAGCATTTT. Amino acids: CASSTTGNSNQPQHF.

The genes are TRBV5-4 and TRBJ2-3; 8 nucleotides line up with TRBD1. Trimming cost V 8 bases and J 4 bases; bases outside gene matches: 12. The CDR3 runs 15 residues. The germline CDR1 and CDR2 sequences are SGHNT and YYREEE (reference sequence). The CDR3 nucleotides are TGTGCCAGTGGTTGGGCAGGGGGCAGCGCAGATACGCAGTATTTT. Translation gives CASGWAGGSADTQYF.

As for this clone: Different DNA sequences within this sample yield the same CDR3. The chain is built from TRBV5-1 and TRBJ2-3; TRBD1 might be the D (5 bases). Per germline, CDR1 SGHRS and CDR2 YFSETQ. The CDR3 is made up of 13 amino acids. The V end was cut by 4 bases, the J end by 0 bases, with 6 bases between. The CDR3: CASSPGSTDTQYF. In nucleotides, the CDR3 is TGCGCCAGCAGCCCAGGGAGCACAGATACGCAGTATTTT.

This clone showed up just a few times. This sequence joins TRBV9 and TRBJ1-1; tentatively, D is TRBD1 (6 bases). The ends were cut back, 4 bases at V and 1 base at J, with 11 bases in the middle. Germline V lookup: CDR1 SGDLS, CDR2 YYNGEE. CDR3 length: 14 amino acids. In DNA, the CDR3 is TGTGCCAGCAGCATGACGGACAGGAACACTGAAGCTTTCTTT. Translation gives CASSMTDRNTEAFF. Drawing the rest from reference TRBV9 and TRBJ1-1, the complete variable domain is DSGVTQTPKHLITATGQRVTLRCSPRSGDLSVYWYQQSLDQGLQFLIQYYNGEERAKGNILERFSAQQFPDLHSELNLSSLELGDSALYFCASSMTDRNTEAFFGQGTRLTVV.

This chain connects TRBV5-4 to TRBJ2-1; 7 bases fit TRBD1. Germline V gene lookup returns CDR1 SGHNT and CDR2 YYREEE (reference sequence). The CDR3 length is 16 residues. V shed 4 bases and J 5 bases; nucleotides not matched to a gene: 12. The CDR3 DNA reads as TGTGCCAGCAGCGCGAGAGCCGGTACAGGGGACAATGAGCAGTTCTTC. It codes for CASSARAGTGDNEQFF.

The V call is TRBV6-5, the J call TRBJ2-5, with 11 bases identical to TRBD2. Germline V lookup: CDR1 MNHEY, CDR2 SVGAGI. The CDR3 spans 14 residues. The V and J ends lost 6 bases and 5 bases, in that order; junction bases with no gene match: 5. CDR3 coding DNA: TGTGCCAGCAGAACTAGCGGGGGCGGGGAGACCCAGTACTTC. Translated, it gives CASRTSGGGETQYF.

V and J are TRBV6-1 and TRBJ2-1; D not certain. CDR1 MNHNS and CDR2 SASEGT come from the germline V gene. CDR3 length: 13 residues. The V and J ends lost 1 base and 5 bases respectively, with 6 bases between them. The CDR3 here is CASSEVLDNEQFF. Here the CDR3 DNA reads TGTGCCAGCAGTGAAGTTCTTGACAATGAGCAGTTCTTC.